This record concerns one T cell receptor (beta chain) sequence. This sample is drawn from a study of T-cell reconstitution after alpha-beta-depleted transplantation in children. Preparing the TCRbeta library involved the use of unique molecular identifiers. TCRdb reprocessed the PCR reads via MiXCR and lists one record per CDR3 protein. The data show about half a million distinct CDR3 sequences, around 12% seen once. The CDR3 contains 13 residues. CDR1 is SQVTM, CDR2 ANQGSEA, per germline. Deletions cut 7 bases from V and 0 bases from J, with 13 bases between. The chain employs TRBV29-1 and TRBJ2-7; the D is unclear. The receptor was isolated from a human donor who donated a stem cell graft to a child with combined immunodeficiency. This material consisted of PBMCs from the stem cell graft donor, taken from the stem cell graft. In nucleotides, the CDR3 is TGCAGCGGTGTGGAGTCGAGCTCCTACGAGCAGTACTTC. Its protein is CSGVESSSYEQYF.